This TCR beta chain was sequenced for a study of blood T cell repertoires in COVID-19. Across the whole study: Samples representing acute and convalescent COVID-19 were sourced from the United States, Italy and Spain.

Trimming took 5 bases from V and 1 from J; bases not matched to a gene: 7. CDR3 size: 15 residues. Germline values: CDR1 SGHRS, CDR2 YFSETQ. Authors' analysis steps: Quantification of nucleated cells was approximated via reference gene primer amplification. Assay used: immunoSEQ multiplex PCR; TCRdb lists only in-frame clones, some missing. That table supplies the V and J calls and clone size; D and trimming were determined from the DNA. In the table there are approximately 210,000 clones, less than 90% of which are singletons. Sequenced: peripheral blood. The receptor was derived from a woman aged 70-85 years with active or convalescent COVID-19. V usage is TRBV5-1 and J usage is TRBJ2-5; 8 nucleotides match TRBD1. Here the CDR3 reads CASRLDRARQETQYF. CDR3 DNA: TGCGCCAGCAGACTGGACAGGGCTCGCCAAGAGACCCAGTACTTC.